This T cell receptor (beta chain) was sequenced during a study of Graves' ophthalmopathy and Graves' hyperthyroidism. Looking at the study overall: Before any treatment, peripheral blood was taken at the initial diagnosis.

General observations from the study: For predicting ophthalmopathy progression, the model had roughly 70% sensitivity and approximately 77% specificity.

Germline V gene data show CDR1 as DFQATT and CDR2 as SNEGSKA (reference sequence). Germline trimming cut 6 bases from V and 6 bases from J; bases unmatched to any gene: 8. This CDR3 has 13 residues. This clonotype was recorded many times. The antigen is not known. Investigators amplified TCR beta CDR3 regions from RNA transcripts. The first round was an RT-PCR with HTBI primers, and the second round was a multiplex PCR. In TCRdb, the multiplex PCR reads were re-called with MiXCR into one record per CDR3 protein. The table has approximately 480,000 distinct CDR3 sequences, approximately 14% seen once. Sequenced input: blood. The chain uses TRBV20-1 and TRBJ2-7; 10 bases are a match to TRBD2. This TCR derives from a woman aged 25 to 39 with Graves' ophthalmopathy. CDR3 DNA: TGCAGTGCGCTTCTAGCGGGAGTGGTCGAGCAGTACTTC. Translated: CSALLAGVVEQYF.